This TCR beta chain derives from a study of beta chain features in type 1 diabetes. The V gene lost 1 base and the J gene lost 2 bases, with 6 bases spanning the gap. This CDR3 is 13 amino acids long. CDR1 SGHRS and CDR2 YFSETQ come from the germline V gene. This clone appeared a single time. What it recognizes is unknown. The entirety of the isolated RNA underwent reverse transcription, so expressed TCRB transcripts were sequenced. Sequencing was performed with immunoSEQ multiplex PCR; in TCRdb, only in-frame clones are kept and a portion is missing. The sample has 150,000 to 200,000 clones; 63% are singletons. Whole-study findings and limits: Within each of all four CD4+ subsets, Type 1 diabetes patients had TCRB CDR3s that were moderately but significantly shorter.

The TCR comes from a man aged 25-45 years with type 1 diabetes. This sequence joins TRBV5-1 and TRBJ2-5; possible D gene TRBD2, 6 bases. Sequencing input: naive CD4+ T cells from blood. The CDR3 DNA is TGCGCCAGCAGCTTGCGGGGGCAAGAGACCCAGTACTTC. Its translation is CASSLRGQETQYF.